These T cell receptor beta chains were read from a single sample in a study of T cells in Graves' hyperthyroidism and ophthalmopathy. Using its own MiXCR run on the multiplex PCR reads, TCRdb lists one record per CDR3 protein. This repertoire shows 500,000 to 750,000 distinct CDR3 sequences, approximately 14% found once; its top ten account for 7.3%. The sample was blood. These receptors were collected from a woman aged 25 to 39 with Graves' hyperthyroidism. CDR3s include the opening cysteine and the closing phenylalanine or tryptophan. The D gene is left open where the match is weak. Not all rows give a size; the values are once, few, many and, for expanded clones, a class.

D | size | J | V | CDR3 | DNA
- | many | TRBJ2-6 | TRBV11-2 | CASSASLGGANVLTF | TGTGCCAGCAGCGCATCCCTGGGGGGGGCCAACGTCCTGACTTTC
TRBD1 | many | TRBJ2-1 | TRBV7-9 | CASSPQKGGMINEQFF | TGTGCCAGCAGCCCCCAGAAAGGGGGCATGATCAATGAGCAGTTCTTC
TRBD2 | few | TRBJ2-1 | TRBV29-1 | CSVGASGRVEQFF | TGCAGCGTTGGGGCTAGCGGGAGGGTTGAGCAGTTCTTC
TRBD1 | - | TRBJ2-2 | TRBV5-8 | CASSDWTGAFSGELFF | TGTGCCAGCAGTGACTGGACAGGGGCATTTTCCGGGGAGCTGTTTTTT
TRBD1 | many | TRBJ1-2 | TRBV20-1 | CTPSGQNYGYTF | TGCACCCCGTCGGGACAGAACTATGGCTACACCTTC
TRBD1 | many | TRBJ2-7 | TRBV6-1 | CASRGQFFTYEQYF | TGTGCCAGCAGGGGACAGTTTTTCACCTACGAGCAGTACTTC
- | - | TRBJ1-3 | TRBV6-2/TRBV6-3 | CASSFARSTIYF | TGTGCCAGCAGTTTCGCCCGGAGCACCATATATTTT
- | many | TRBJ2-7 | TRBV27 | CASSLTGADEQYF | TGTGCCAGCAGTTTAACCGGGGCCGACGAGCAGTACTTC
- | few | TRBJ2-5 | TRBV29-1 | CGVEGRARVETQYF | TGCGGCGTTGAGGGCAGGGCAAGGGTAGAGACCCAGTACTTC
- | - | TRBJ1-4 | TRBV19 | CASSIRNTANEKLFF | TGTGCCAGTAGTATACGCAACACCGCTAATGAAAAACTGTTTTTT
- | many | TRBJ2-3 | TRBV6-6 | CASSYLGEDTQYF | TGTGCCAGCAGTTACCTAGGGGAAGATACGCAGTATTTT
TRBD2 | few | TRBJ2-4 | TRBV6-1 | CASTPGDSGGRGNIQYF | TGTGCCAGCACCCCGGGGGACTCCGGAGGGAGGGGAAACATTCAGTACTTC
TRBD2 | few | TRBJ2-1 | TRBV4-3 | CASSQLAGGPGEQFF | TGCGCCAGCAGCCAACTAGCGGGAGGGCCAGGTGAGCAGTTCTTC
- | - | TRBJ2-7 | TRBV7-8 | CASSLGGGGPYEQYF | TGTGCCAGCAGCTTAGGGGGAGGGGGACCCTACGAGCAGTACTTC
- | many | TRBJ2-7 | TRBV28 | CASSLIPYEQYF | TGTGCCAGCAGTTTAATCCCCTACGAGCAGTACTTC
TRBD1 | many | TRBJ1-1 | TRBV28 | CASSLFGQGVNTEAFF | TGTGCCAGCAGTTTATTCGGACAGGGGGTGAACACTGAAGCTTTCTTT
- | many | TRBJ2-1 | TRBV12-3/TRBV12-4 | CASRTLRYNEQFF | TGTGCCAGCAGGACCCTCAGGTACAATGAGCAGTTCTTC
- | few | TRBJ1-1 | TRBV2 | CASSPTASTNTEAFF | TGTGCCAGCAGTCCTACAGCCTCCACGAACACTGAAGCTTTCTTT
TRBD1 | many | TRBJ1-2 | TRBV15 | CASRDSSNYGYTF | TGTGCCTCCCGGGACAGCTCTAACTATGGCTACACCTTC
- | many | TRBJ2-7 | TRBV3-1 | CASSQEWDREQYF | TGTGCCAGCAGCCAAGAATGGGATCGAGAGCAGTACTTC
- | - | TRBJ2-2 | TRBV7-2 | CASSLAVWEYGGELFF | TGTGCCAGCAGCTTAGCTGTGTGGGAATATGGCGGGGAGCTGTTTTTT
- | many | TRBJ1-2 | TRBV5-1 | CASSLDGLGGYTF | TGCGCCAGCAGCTTGGACGGGCTCGGGGGCTACACCTTC
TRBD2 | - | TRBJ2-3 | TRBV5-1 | CASSENSGSPDTQYF | TGCGCCAGCAGCGAAAATAGCGGGAGTCCCGATACGCAGTATTTT
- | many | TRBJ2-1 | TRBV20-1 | CSAPEPYNEQFF | TGCAGTGCCCCCGAACCGTACAATGAGCAGTTCTTC
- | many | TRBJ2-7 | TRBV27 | CASSLAADYEQYF | TGTGCCAGCAGTTTAGCAGCAGACTACGAGCAGTACTTC
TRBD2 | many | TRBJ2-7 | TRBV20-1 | CSARTSGPYEQYF | TGCAGTGCTAGGACTAGCGGACCCTACGAGCAGTACTTC
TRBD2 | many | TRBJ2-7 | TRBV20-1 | CSASIQGTSGRKGEQYF | TGCAGTGCTAGCATCCAAGGGACTAGCGGGAGGAAGGGCGAGCAGTACTTC
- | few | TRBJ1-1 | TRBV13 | CASSLGYTGGLRLNTEAFF | TGTGCCAGCAGCTTAGGGTATACTGGGGGGTTGAGACTGAACACTGAAGCTTTCTTT
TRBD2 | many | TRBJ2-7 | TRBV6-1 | CASTPGVAGAYEQYF | TGTGCCAGCACCCCCGGGGTAGCGGGAGCCTACGAGCAGTACTTC
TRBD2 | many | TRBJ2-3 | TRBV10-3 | CAISAGTSGRVIDTQYF | TGTGCCATCAGTGCTGGGACTAGCGGGAGGGTCATAGATACGCAGTATTTT
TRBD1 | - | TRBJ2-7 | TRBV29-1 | CSVATGVSYEQYF | TGCAGCGTGGCGACAGGGGTCTCCTACGAGCAGTACTTC
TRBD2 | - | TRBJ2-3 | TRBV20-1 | CSASPSGRADTDTQYF | TGCAGTGCTAGTCCTAGCGGGAGGGCCGACACAGATACGCAGTATTTT
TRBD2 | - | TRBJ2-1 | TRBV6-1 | CASIKRHGTSSYEQFF | TGTGCCAGCATCAAACGACACGGGACTAGCTCCTACGAGCAGTTCTTC
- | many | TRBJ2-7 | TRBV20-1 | CSARGGGHTSIEQYF | TGCAGTGCTAGAGGTGGGGGACACACCTCGATCGAGCAGTACTTC
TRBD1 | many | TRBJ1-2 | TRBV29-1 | CSVEDGDRGYGYTF | TGCAGCGTTGAAGACGGGGACAGGGGTTATGGCTACACCTTC
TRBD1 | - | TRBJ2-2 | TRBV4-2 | CASSQDWGQGVTGELFF | TGTGCCAGCAGCCAAGATTGGGGACAGGGTGTAACCGGGGAGCTGTTTTTT
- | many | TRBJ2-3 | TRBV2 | CASHLALGTDTQYF | TGTGCCTCTCATCTAGCTCTCGGGACAGATACGCAGTATTTT
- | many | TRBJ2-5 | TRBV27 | CASHGGDIQETQYF | TGTGCCAGTCATGGGGGAGATATCCAAGAGACCCAGTACTTC
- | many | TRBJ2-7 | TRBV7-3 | CASSLTATGAYEQYF | TGTGCCAGCAGCTTAACGGCGACAGGAGCCTACGAGCAGTACTTC
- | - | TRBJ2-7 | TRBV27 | CASSSNRDNPYEQYF | TGTGCCAGCAGTTCTAATCGGGACAACCCCTACGAGCAGTACTTC
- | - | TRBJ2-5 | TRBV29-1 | CSVEVFDREEETQYF | TGCAGCGTTGAAGTTTTTGACAGGGAGGAAGAGACCCAGTACTTC
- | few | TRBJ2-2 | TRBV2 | CASSLQGLFPGELFF | TGTGCCAGCAGTCTCCAGGGCCTTTTCCCCGGGGAGCTGTTTTTT
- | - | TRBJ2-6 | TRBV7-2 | CASSLAATGANVLTF | TGTGCCAGCAGCTTAGCGGCTACTGGGGCCAACGTCCTGACTTTC
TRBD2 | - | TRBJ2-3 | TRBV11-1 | CASRPPTSGLSDTQYF | TGTGCCAGCAGACCTCCCACTAGCGGGCTCTCAGATACGCAGTATTTT
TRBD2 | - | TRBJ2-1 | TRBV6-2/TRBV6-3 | CASTNGKREGRPEQFF | TGTGCCAGCACCAATGGGAAGCGGGAGGGCCGGCCTGAGCAGTTCTTC
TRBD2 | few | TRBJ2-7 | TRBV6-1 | CASSRPGTSGRARYEQYF | TGTGCCAGCAGTCGTCCCGGGACTAGCGGGAGGGCCCGGTACGAGCAGTACTTC
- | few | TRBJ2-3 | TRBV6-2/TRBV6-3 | CATGGGVTGATDTQYF | TGTGCCACCGGGGGTGGTGTGACAGGAGCCACAGATACGCAGTATTTT
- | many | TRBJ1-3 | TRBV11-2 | CASSLARDPASGNTIYF | TGTGCCAGCAGCTTAGCCCGGGACCCCGCGTCTGGAAACACCATATATTTT
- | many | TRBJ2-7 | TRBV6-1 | CASSEAENHYEQYF | TGTGCCAGCAGTGAAGCGGAGAACCACTACGAGCAGTACTTC
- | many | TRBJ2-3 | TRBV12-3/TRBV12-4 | CASSHNGGTSTDTQYF | TGTGCCAGCAGTCATAATGGAGGAACTAGCACAGATACGCAGTATTTT
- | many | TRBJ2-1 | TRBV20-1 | CSAQEIGDLSYNEQFF | TGCAGTGCTCAGGAAATAGGCGATCTCTCCTACAATGAGCAGTTCTTC
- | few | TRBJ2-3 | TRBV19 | CASSMTGLDAQYF | TGTGCCAGTAGTATGACCGGTCTGGATGCGCAGTATTTT
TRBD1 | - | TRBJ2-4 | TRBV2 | CASSRDRGTKNIQYF | TGTGCCAGCAGCCGGGACAGGGGAACCAAAAACATTCAGTACTTC
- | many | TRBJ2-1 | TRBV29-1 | CSVDRTGNEQFF | TGCAGCGTTGACAGGACCGGCAATGAGCAGTTCTTC
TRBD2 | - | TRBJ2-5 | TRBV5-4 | CASSLRTSGRSQETQYF | TGTGCCAGCAGCTTAAGGACTAGCGGGAGGAGTCAAGAGACCCAGTACTTC